What follows are 17 T cell receptor beta chains derived from one specimen sequenced in a study of cytomegalovirus exposure and HLA in healthy donors. The PCR used 60 Vbeta and 13 Jbeta primers. The protocol was immunoSEQ multiplex PCR, while the TCRdb copy is restricted to in-frame clones and leaves out a portion. The sample records 30,000 to 45,000 clones, 70% to 90% being singletons. The sequencing sample was made of PBMCs. These receptors all stem from a woman in her thirties or forties in good health and CMV-seropositive.

The chain has TRBV7-8 and TRBJ2-2, with 9 bases that match TRBD2. CDR1 is SGHVS, CDR2 FQNEAQ, per germline. The CDR3 runs to 15 residues. Unmatched junction bases numbered 2, after V lost 3 bases and J lost 3 bases. The CDR3 DNA reads TGTGCCAGCAGCTTCCGCGGGGGGGACACCGGGGAGCTGTTTTTT. Translation: CASSFRGGDTGELFF. Combining the CDR3 with reference TRBV7-8 and TRBJ2-2 gives the whole variable domain GAGVSQSPRYKVAKRGQDVALRCDPISGHVSLFWYQQALGQGPEFLTYFQNEAQLDKSGLPSDRFFAERPEGSVSTLKIQRTQQEDSAVYLCASSFRGGDTGELFFGEGSRLTVL.

The CDR3 DNA reads as TGTGCCAGCAGTTTTCAACGACAGGGCTTCTACAATGAGCAGTTCTTC. The encoded protein is CASSFQRQGFYNEQFF. V usage is TRBV6-6 and J usage is TRBJ2-1, with TRBD1 matching over 7 bases. V dropped 4 bases and J dropped 3; count of bases not matched to a gene: 9. The CDR3 consists of 16 residues. The germline V gene encodes CDR1 MNHNY and CDR2 SVGAGI (reference sequence).

V is TRBV6-5 and J is TRBJ1-6, with 7 positions matching TRBD1. V lost 4 bases, J lost 7 bases, and 7 bases stayed unmatched. The CDR3 totals 15 residues. CDR1 and CDR2 (germline): MNHEY, SVGAGI. In DNA form, the CDR3 reads TGTGCCAGCAGTTTGACAGGGTCCGGAAATTCACCCCTCCACTTT. Protein sequence: CASSLTGSGNSPLHF.

The chain carries TRBV7-6 and TRBJ2-1; 7 nucleotides match TRBD2. Germline CDR1 SGHVS, CDR2 FNYEAQ. This CDR3 has 16 residues. V lost 5 bases and J lost 7; bases outside the gene matches: 14. The CDR3 is CASSKWGGMSWNEQFF. In nucleotides, the CDR3 is TGTGCCAGCAGCAAATGGGGGGGGATGAGCTGGAATGAGCAGTTCTTC. Drawing the rest from reference TRBV7-6 and TRBJ2-1, the complete variable domain is GAGVSQSPRYKVTKRGQDVALRCDPISGHVSLYWYRQALGQGPEFLTYFNYEAQQDKSGLPNDRFSAERPEGSISTLTIQRTEQRDSAMYRCASSKWGGMSWNEQFFGPGTRLTVL.

Only one count was recorded for this clone. The chain recombines TRBV5-6 with TRBJ1-5; 8 bases map to TRBD1. Germline V CDR1 and CDR2: SGHDT, YYEEEE. With V trimmed by 4 bases and J by 6 bases, 9 bases remained unmatched. The CDR3 totals 15 residues. CDR3 DNA sequence: TGTGCCAGCAGCAGGAGACAGGGGCGAGGTCAGCCCCAGCATTTT. This encodes CASSRRQGRGQPQHF.

The chain employs TRBV6-5 and TRBJ1-2; D is perhaps TRBD1 (5 bases). The CDR3 extends over 16 amino acids. Germline V CDR1 and CDR2: MNHEY, SVGAGI. The V and J ends lost 0 bases and 5 bases respectively, with 16 bases between them. CDR3 sequence reads: CASSYSPPDTAYGYTF. DNA for the CDR3: TGTGCCAGCAGTTACTCCCCCCCGGACACGGCGTATGGCTACACCTTC.

This chain joins TRBV4-1 and TRBJ1-2; 9 bases map to TRBD1. The CDR3 sequence is 15 residues long. From germline, CDR1 is MGHRA and CDR2 YSYEKL. The J segment lost 7 bases and the V segment lost 2 bases, leaving 8 bases of the junction unmatched. This chain's CDR3 is CASSQPGQGKGGYTF. CDR3 coding DNA: TGCGCCAGCAGCCAACCCGGACAGGGGAAGGGTGGCTACACCTTC.

The J gene is TRBJ1-1, the V gene TRBV2; 7 bases align to TRBD1. CDR3 length equals 18 residues. Losses at the gene ends were 1 base for V and 0 bases for J; bases not matched to a gene: 11. Per the germline V gene, CDR1 is SNHLY and CDR2 is FYNNEI. Here the CDR3 reads CASSEDGGQTYMNTEAFF. As DNA, the CDR3 is TGTGCCAGCAGTGAAGATGGGGGACAGACGTACATGAACACTGAAGCTTTCTTT.

A single count supports this clone. This rearrangement joins TRBV6-1 to TRBJ1-6, with D possibly TRBD1 on 5 matching bases. Between the trimmed V and J ends, which lost 6 bases and 6 bases, there was a span of 12 bases. The CDR3 covers 14 residues. CDR1 is MNHNS and CDR2 is SASEGT in the germline V gene. The CDR3 DNA sequence: TGTGCCAGCAGGCGCGGGGGAAGTAATTCACCCCTCCACTTT. Residues: CASRRGGSNSPLHF.

This rearrangement joins TRBV7-9 to TRBJ2-1; 10 nucleotides line up with TRBD2. CDR1 and CDR2 (germline): SEHNR, FQNEAQ (reference sequence). This CDR3 region has 19 residues. J gave up 2 bases and V 2 bases, and 12 bases lay outside the gene matches. CDR3 protein: CASSLYGPRLAGTYNEQFF. CDR3 bases: TGTGCCAGCAGCTTATACGGCCCCAGACTAGCGGGTACCTACAATGAGCAGTTCTTC.

The chain carries TRBV9 and TRBJ2-1; TRBD2 aligns across 8 bases. Germline CDR1 and CDR2: SGDLS and YYNGEE. This CDR3 region has 16 residues. Trimming at V came to 0 bases and at J to 12 bases, leaving 14 bases not matched to a gene. The CDR3 region is CASSVAWASGGAVQFF. Here the CDR3 DNA reads TGTGCCAGCAGCGTAGCTTGGGCGAGCGGGGGCGCGGTGCAGTTCTTC.

The chain is built from TRBV18 and TRBJ2-3; maybe TRBD2 (7 bases). From germline, CDR1 is KGHSH and CDR2 LQKENI. The CDR3 has 15 residues. V was shortened by 8 bases and J by 5 bases, with 20 bases between the two germline ends. CDR3 residues: CASGPTGGTLDTQYF. CDR3 sequence (DNA): TGTGCCAGCGGACCGACGGGGGGCACATTAGATACGCAGTATTTT.

In this sample, this clone turned up a few times. This sequence joins TRBV7-9 and TRBJ2-2, with D uncertain. V was trimmed by 5 bases and J by 6 bases, leaving 7 bases between them. CDR3 length: 12 amino acids. Germline V gives CDR1 SEHNR, CDR2 FQNEAQ (reference sequence). CDR3 region: CASSLNAGELFF. The CDR3 nucleotides are TGTGCCAGCAGCCTTAATGCCGGGGAGCTGTTTTTT.

The rearrangement links TRBV7-2 to TRBJ1-1; 7 bases align to TRBD1. Germline V CDR1 and CDR2: SGHTA, FQGNSA. The CDR3 length is 14 residues. The V segment lost 5 bases and the J segment 6 bases; nucleotides outside the gene matches: 9. The CDR3 DNA is TGTGCCAGCAGCCAGGACAGGTTGTCCGCTGAAGCTTTCTTT. Its protein product is CASSQDRLSAEAFF.

This chain connects TRBV4-1 to TRBJ2-7, with D tentatively TRBD2 (5 bases). CDR3 size: 16 residues. Germline V gene sequence: CDR1 MGHRA, CDR2 YSYEKL. V gave up 0 bases and J gave up 7 bases, with 19 bases separating them. CDR3 nucleotide sequence: TGCGCCAGCAGCCAAGAAGTAGGATCCGGGGTGAGGGAGCAGTACTTC. Its translation: CASSQEVGSGVREQYF.

The V gene is TRBV5-4, the J gene TRBJ2-1; 11 nucleotides agree with TRBD2. This CDR3 spans 15 amino acids. The germline V gene encodes CDR1 SGHNT and CDR2 YYREEE (reference sequence). The V segment lost 3 bases and the J segment 8 bases; nucleotides outside the gene matches: 7. This chain's CDR3 is CASSSTSGGGDEQFF. The CDR3 bases are TGTGCCAGCAGCTCAACTAGCGGGGGTGGCGATGAGCAGTTCTTC.

The CDR3 spells CASRDRETSGELFF. The CDR3 DNA sequence: TGTGCCAGCAGGGACAGGGAGACTTCCGGGGAGCTGTTTTTT. V and J are TRBV5-8 and TRBJ2-2; 8 bases line up with TRBD1. This CDR3 is built from 14 residues. Germline V gene lookup returns CDR1 SGHTS and CDR2 YDEGEE. The junction had 6 bases not matched to a gene; V was cut back by 5 bases and J by 6 bases.